Listed below are T cell receptor beta chains from one sample, sequenced in a study of shared clonotypes between healthy human individuals. Clones were sequenced by immunoSEQ multiplex PCR, and TCRdb holds only the in-frame ones, with some missing. The sample has around 700,000 clones, less than 85% seen once. The specimen sequenced was memory CD4+ T cells sorted from blood. The receptors stem from a woman in her twenties or thirties in good health. CDR3s include the opening cysteine and the closing phenylalanine or tryptophan. The D gene is left open where the match is weak. Clone size is given for some rows only: seen once, a few or many times, or a class if the clone is expanded.

>TRBV5-1|NA|NA|TRBJ2-2
CASSLGNTGELFF
TGCGCCAGCAGCTTAGGGAACACCGGGGAGCTGTTTTTT
>TRBV7-2|NA|NA|TRBJ2-5
CASSLPGNQETQYF
TGTGCCAGCAGCTTACCGGGGAACCAAGAGACCCAGTACTTC
>TRBV19|TRBD1|NA|TRBJ1-5
CASSWDRLSNQPQHF
TGTGCCAGTTCCTGGGACAGATTGAGCAATCAGCCCCAGCATTTT
>TRBV6-5|TRBD2|NA|TRBJ2-7
CASSTSGSSYEQYF
TGTGCCAGCAGCACTAGCGGGAGCTCCTACGAGCAGTACTTC
>TRBV11-3|NA|few|TRBJ2-3
CASSLGPNQADTQYF
TGTGCCAGCAGCTTAGGTCCCAATCAAGCAGATACGCAGTATTTT
>TRBV28|TRBD1|NA|TRBJ1-2
CASSSDRVGYTF
TGTGCCAGCAGTTCCGACAGGGTTGGCTACACCTTC
>TRBV7-8|TRBD1|NA|TRBJ1-2
CASSLVGQGAYGYTF
TGTGCCAGCAGCTTAGTGGGACAGGGGGCCTATGGCTACACCTTC
>TRBV6-1|NA|NA|TRBJ2-3
CASREDADTQYF
TGTGCCAGCAGGGAAGACGCAGATACGCAGTATTTT
>TRBV28|TRBD1|NA|TRBJ1-3
CASTPQGAAGNTIYF
TGTGCCAGCACCCCACAGGGGGCCGCTGGAAACACCATATATTTT
>TRBV6-5|TRBD2|few|TRBJ2-5
CASSPREAGETQYF
TGTGCCAGCAGCCCCCGGGAGGCCGGGGAGACCCAGTACTTC
>TRBV4-1|NA|NA|TRBJ2-7
CASSQVGVRSYEQYF
TGCGCCAGCAGCCAAGTGGGCGTTCGGAGCTACGAGCAGTACTTC
>TRBV19|NA|NA|TRBJ2-1
CASSIQYNEQFF
TGTGCCAGTAGTATACAATACAATGAGCAGTTCTTC
>TRBV10-2|NA|NA|TRBJ1-5
CASSGGRALLPQHF
TGCGCCAGCAGTGGGGGCAGGGCTCTTTTGCCCCAGCATTTT
>TRBV18|NA|NA|TRBJ1-5
CASSLRTFDSNQPQHF
TGTGCCAGCTCCTTACGGACATTCGATAGCAATCAGCCCCAGCATTTT
>TRBV5-1|NA|NA|TRBJ2-7
CASRVGDVDYEQYF
TGCGCCAGCAGGGTCGGGGACGTAGACTACGAGCAGTACTTC
>TRBV28|TRBD2|NA|TRBJ2-7
CASSITSGIYEQYF
TGTGCCAGCAGTATAACTAGCGGGATTTACGAGCAGTACTTC
>TRBV5-1|TRBD1|NA|TRBJ2-7
CASSLEGGDARTSAYEQYF
TGCGCCAGCAGCTTGGAAGGGGGCGATGCGCGGACAAGCGCCTACGAGCAGTACTTC
>TRBV5-1|TRBD1|few|TRBJ2-7
CASSQIMGQGDQPYEQYF
TGCGCCAGCAGCCAAATCATGGGACAGGGAGACCAACCGTACGAGCAGTACTTC
>TRBV6-1|NA|NA|TRBJ1-1
CASSENDRRPGLQAFF
TGTGCCAGCAGTGAAAATGACAGGAGACCAGGGCTACAAGCTTTCTTT
>TRBV14|NA|NA|TRBJ2-1
CASSQGRNSYNEQFF
TGTGCCAGCAGCCAAGGGAGGAACTCCTACAATGAGCAGTTCTTC
>TRBV7-3|NA|few|TRBJ2-5
CASGRGKQETQYF
TGTGCCAGCGGCAGGGGCAAACAAGAGACCCAGTACTTC
>TRBV11-2|NA|NA|TRBJ1-3
CASSEQIHSGNTIYF
TGTGCCAGCAGCGAACAGATACACTCTGGAAACACCATATATTTT
>TRBV19|TRBD1|NA|TRBJ1-5
CASMNRGMMRNQPQHF
TGTGCCAGTATGAACAGGGGAATGATGCGCAATCAGCCCCAGCATTTT
>TRBV29-1|NA|NA|TRBJ2-1
CSVDFKPGGLPYNEQFF
TGCAGCGTTGATTTCAAACCCGGGGGCCTCCCCTACAATGAGCAGTTCTTC
>TRBV19|NA|NA|TRBJ2-3
CATVSSFTDTQYF
TGTGCCACCGTCAGCAGTTTCACAGATACGCAGTATTTT
>TRBV30|NA|NA|TRBJ1-5
CAWNGERDYLSNQPQHF
TGTGCCTGGAACGGTGAGAGGGATTATCTTAGCAATCAGCCCCAGCATTTT
>TRBV9|TRBD2|NA|TRBJ2-5
CASSVELAGRWETQYF
TGTGCCAGCAGCGTAGAACTAGCGGGACGGTGGGAGACCCAGTACTTC
>TRBV27|NA|NA|TRBJ1-4
CASRTNTATNEKLFF
TGTGCCAGCAGAACAAATACAGCAACTAATGAAAAACTGTTTTTT
>TRBV10-1|TRBD1|few|TRBJ1-5
CASSDTGDAQPQHF
TGCGCCAGCAGTGATACAGGGGACGCTCAGCCCCAGCATTTT
>TRBV28|NA|NA|TRBJ2-3
CASSSGRHSTDTQYF
TGTGCCAGCAGTTCCGGACGGCATAGCACAGATACGCAGTATTTT
>TRBV2|TRBD1|NA|TRBJ1-1
CASSATTGRNTEAFF
TGTGCCAGCAGTGCCACGACAGGGCGGAACACTGAAGCTTTCTTT
>TRBV11-2|NA|NA|TRBJ1-5
CASSLLSGAYPNQPQHF
TGTGCCAGCAGCTTATTATCCGGGGCCTACCCTAATCAGCCCCAGCATTTT
>TRBV7-2|NA|NA|TRBJ2-2
CASSLVWRGTGELFF
TGTGCCAGCAGCTTAGTGTGGCGGGGCACCGGGGAGCTGTTTTTT
>TRBV6-1|NA|few|TRBJ1-5
CASSVGAVSNQPQHF
TGTGCCAGCAGTGTCGGAGCAGTTAGCAATCAGCCCCAGCATTTT
>TRBV6-1|NA|NA|TRBJ1-3
CASNSYSGNTIYF
TGTGCCTCTAACTCCTACTCTGGAAACACCATATATTTT
>TRBV28|NA|few|TRBJ1-4
CASSGPNEKLFF
TGTGCCAGCAGCGGACCAAATGAAAAACTGTTTTTT
>TRBV6-6|NA|NA|TRBJ2-1
CASSSRVWEQFF
TGTGCCAGCAGCAGTAGAGTCTGGGAGCAGTTCTTC
>TRBV6-6|TRBD1|NA|TRBJ1-1
CATSTGFMDTEAFF
TGTGCCACTTCGACAGGGTTTATGGACACTGAAGCTTTCTTT
>TRBV2|NA|NA|TRBJ2-6
CASSPGFSGANVLTF
TGTGCCAGCAGTCCAGGTTTTTCGGGGGCCAACGTCCTGACTTTC
>TRBV30|NA|NA|TRBJ2-6
CAWSVGPGANVLTF
TGTGCCTGGAGTGTAGGGCCTGGGGCCAACGTCCTGACTTTC
>TRBV19|NA|NA|TRBJ1-4
CATRRETNEKLFF
TGTGCCACCCGGAGGGAGACTAATGAAAAACTGTTTTTT
>TRBV7-7|TRBD1|NA|TRBJ2-3
CASSMTGGTDTQYF
TGTGCCAGCAGCATGACAGGGGGCACAGATACGCAGTATTTT